This TCR beta chain derives from a study of blood T cell repertoires in COVID-19. The trim removed 4 bases at V and 3 bases at J, leaving 12 bases unmatched. This CDR3 is built from 16 residues. The V gene's germline CDR1 is SGDLS and CDR2 YYNGEE. In the original processing: By means of reference gene primer amplification, nucleated cell counts were estimated. Produced via immunoSEQ multiplex PCR; TCRdb's table is partial and in-frame only. V and J calls and clone size are those listed in that table; D and trimming were worked out from the DNA. The sample has around 180,000 clones, 88% seen once; the top ten hold 4% to 5%.

The V call is TRBV9, the J call TRBJ2-5; 7 nucleotides agree with TRBD1. The receptor comes from a human donor in a cohort sampled during active COVID-19. The sample was peripheral blood. Written as DNA, the CDR3 is TGTGCCAGCAGCCTAGACGGAAGGGGGCAGAAAGAGACCCAGTACTTC. Translation gives CASSLDGRGQKETQYF.